This TCR beta chain was sequenced during a study of CD8+CD57+ T cells in acquired aplastic anemia. About the research overall: Sorting CD4+ and CD8+ cells gave DNA averaging about 3.1 ug. Study-wide results and caveats: More than 25 was the count of CD8+ CDR3 sequences that patients shared with controls.

Germline lookup yields CDR1 MNHEY and CDR2 SVGAGI. The CDR3 extends over 13 amino acids. V was shortened by 4 bases and J by 7 bases, with 11 bases between the two germline ends. Those patients picked for sequencing had displayed CD8+CD57+ cell expansion on flow cytometry. The enrolled patients all had severe acquired aplastic anemia. At the time of blood sampling, patients had not yet received any therapy. Genomic DNA templated the TCR beta VDJ and CDR3 profiling. From the reads, TCRdb called clonotypes with MiXCR, one entry per CDR3 protein. The table shows about 470,000 distinct CDR3 sequences, with around a third occurring only once. Concerning this clonotype itself: The antigen is unknown.

The J gene is TRBJ1-5, the V gene TRBV6-5, with no clear D. The source is a human donor with aplastic anemia. The sample was sorted CD4+, CD8+, or CD8+CD57+ T cells (not recorded which) from PBMCs. CDR3 residues: CASSSGEVQPQHF. CDR3 sequence (DNA): TGTGCCAGCAGTTCAGGAGAGGTACAGCCCCAGCATTTT.